Described below is a single T cell receptor (beta chain) sequence and its context. The antigen is not known. This sample stems from a study of cytomegalovirus exposure and HLA in healthy donors. Study overall: The use of the same platform for the roughly 130 validation repertoires and the roughly 700 first-cohort repertoires was reported by a later analysis. Findings and caveats of the study: The tendency of first-cohort TCR clusters to co-occur in the 120 or so validation repertoires emerged from a later analysis. Specific recognition of CMV antigens was confirmed in vitro for a few chains (all CMV-associated).

Germline-derived CDR1 and CDR2 are MDHEN and SYDVKM. The CDR3 runs 15 residues. Deletions cut 1 base from V and 5 bases from J, with 15 bases between. Profiling relied on immunoSEQ multiplex PCR, and the TCRdb table lists in-frame clones only, not all of them. The sample lists 300,000 to 450,000 clones, roughly 85% seen once, with roughly 0.83% in the top ten. The donors were part of the 120-subject validation cohort, which stood apart from the roughly 680-subject first cohort. This sequence originates from a woman aged 18-30 years in good health and CMV-seronegative. Sample: PBMCs. The V call is TRBV28, the J call TRBJ2-7, with D unclear. CDR3 residues: CASSLFPSGGDEQYF. The CDR3 DNA reads as TGTGCCAGCAGTTTATTCCCTAGTGGCGGAGACGAGCAGTACTTC.